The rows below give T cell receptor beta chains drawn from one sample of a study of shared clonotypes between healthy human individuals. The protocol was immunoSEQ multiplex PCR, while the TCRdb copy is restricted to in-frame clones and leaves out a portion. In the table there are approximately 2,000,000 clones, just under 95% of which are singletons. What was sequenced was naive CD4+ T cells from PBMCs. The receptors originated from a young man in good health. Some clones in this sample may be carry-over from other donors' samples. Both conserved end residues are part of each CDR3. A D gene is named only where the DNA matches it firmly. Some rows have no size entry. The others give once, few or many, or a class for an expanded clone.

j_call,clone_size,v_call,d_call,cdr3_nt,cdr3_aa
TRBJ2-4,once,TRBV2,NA,TGTGCCAGCAGAGACTCGCTAGCCAAAAACATTCAGTACTTC,CASRDSLAKNIQYF
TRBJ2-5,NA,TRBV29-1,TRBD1,TGCAGCGCAGGACAGGGGGCGCGGGAGACCCAGTACTTC,CSAGQGARETQYF
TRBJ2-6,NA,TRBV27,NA,TGTGCCAGCAGATTACCTGGGGCCAACGTCCTGACTTTC,CASRLPGANVLTF
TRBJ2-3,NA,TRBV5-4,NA,TGTGCCAGCAGCGTGGACAGCACAGATACGCAGTATTTT,CASSVDSTDTQYF
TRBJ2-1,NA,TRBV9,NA,TGTGCCAGCAGCCCCCAGGAAGGTGAGCAGTTCTTC,CASSPQEGEQFF
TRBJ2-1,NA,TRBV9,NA,TGTGCCAGCAGCGTAATGTCCGGGTTCTACAATGAGCAGTTCTTC,CASSVMSGFYNEQFF
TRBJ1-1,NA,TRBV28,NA,TGTGCCAGCAGTAGTCAAGCGAACACTGAAGCTTTCTTT,CASSSQANTEAFF
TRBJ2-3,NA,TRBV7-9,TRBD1,TGTGCCAGCAGCTACCCACAGGGGAGCACAGATACGCAGTATTTT,CASSYPQGSTDTQYF
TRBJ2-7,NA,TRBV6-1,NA,TGTGCCAGCAGTGGAGAGCAGTACTTC,CASSGEQYF
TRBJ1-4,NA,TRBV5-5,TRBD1,TGTGCCAGCAGCTTGGTGGGACAGGGTCGAGCTAATGAAAAACTGTTTTTT,CASSLVGQGRANEKLFF
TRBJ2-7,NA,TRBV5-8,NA,TGTGCCAGCCCAGGACAGCCATTCTACGAGCAGTACTTC,CASPGQPFYEQYF
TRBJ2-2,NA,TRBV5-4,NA,TGTGCCAGCAGCTTGGTAGGGGGACTGAACACCGGGGAGCTGTTTTTT,CASSLVGGLNTGELFF
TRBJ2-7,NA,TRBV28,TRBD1,TGTGCCAGCACCCTAAATCCGGGACAGGCGTACGAGCAGTACTTC,CASTLNPGQAYEQYF
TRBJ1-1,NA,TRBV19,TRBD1,TGTGCCACACTGGACAGGGGGCTATCGGGTCGGAACACTGAAGCTTTCTTT,CATLDRGLSGRNTEAFF
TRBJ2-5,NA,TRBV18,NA,TGTGCCAGCTCACCAGATATGGAGACCCAGTACTTC,CASSPDMETQYF
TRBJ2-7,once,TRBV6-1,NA,TGTGCCAGCAGTGAAGTGTATGCCGAGCAGTACTTC,CASSEVYAEQYF
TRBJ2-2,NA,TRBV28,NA,TGTGCCAGCAGTCCCCCTGCCGTGGGGCTACTCACCGGGGAGCTGTTTTTT,CASSPPAVGLLTGELFF
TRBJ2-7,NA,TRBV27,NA,TGTGCCAGCAGTTCCTACCATTTGCCAGGTAACTACGAGCAGTACTTC,CASSSYHLPGNYEQYF
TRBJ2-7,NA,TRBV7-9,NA,TGTGCCAGCAGCTCATACTACGAGCAGTACTTC,CASSSYYEQYF
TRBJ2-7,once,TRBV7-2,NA,TGTGCCAGCAGCCTCTCGGGAGTATCCTACGAGCAGTACTTC,CASSLSGVSYEQYF
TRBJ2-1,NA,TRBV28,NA,TGTGCCAGCAGCTTTCCGGTCAGAGGGATGAATGAGCAGTTCTTC,CASSFPVRGMNEQFF
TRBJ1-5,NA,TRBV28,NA,TGTGCCAGCATGTGGGGGCCTAATCAGCCCCAGCATTTT,CASMWGPNQPQHF
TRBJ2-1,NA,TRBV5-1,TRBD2,TGCGCCAGCAGCTGGACTAGCGGGAGGAGTGGGGCCAATGAGCAGTTCTTC,CASSWTSGRSGANEQFF
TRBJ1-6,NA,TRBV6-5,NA,TGTGCCAGCAGTTACAGCGGGCAGGGCGTTTCACCCCTCCACTTT,CASSYSGQGVSPLHF
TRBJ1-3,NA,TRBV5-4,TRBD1,TGTGCCAGCACGGCGATGGGACGACAGGGATCCTCTGGAAACACCATATATTTT,CASTAMGRQGSSGNTIYF
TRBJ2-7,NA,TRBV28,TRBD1,TGTGCCAGCAGGGGGCGGGACAGGGGCTACGAGCAGTACTTC,CASRGRDRGYEQYF
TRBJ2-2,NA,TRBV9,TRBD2,TGTGCCAGCAGCGCCCATGAGTGGGAGGGTAACACCGGGGAGCTGTTTTTT,CASSAHEWEGNTGELFF
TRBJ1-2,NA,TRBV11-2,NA,TGTGCCAGCAGCTTGTACACCGTCTATGGCTACACCTTC,CASSLYTVYGYTF